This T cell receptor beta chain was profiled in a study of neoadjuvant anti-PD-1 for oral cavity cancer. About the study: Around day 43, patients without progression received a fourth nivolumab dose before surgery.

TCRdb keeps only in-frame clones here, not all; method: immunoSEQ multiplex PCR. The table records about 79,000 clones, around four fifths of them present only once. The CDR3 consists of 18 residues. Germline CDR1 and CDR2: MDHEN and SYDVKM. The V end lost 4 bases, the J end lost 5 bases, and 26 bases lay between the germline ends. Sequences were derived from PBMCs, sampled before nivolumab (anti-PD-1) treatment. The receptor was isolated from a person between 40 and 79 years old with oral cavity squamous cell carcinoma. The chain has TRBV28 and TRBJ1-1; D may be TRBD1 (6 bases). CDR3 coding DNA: TGTGCCAGCAGTTCAAACGAAGCCTCCCGGGGGGCCAATACTGAAGCTTTCTTT. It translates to CASSSNEASRGANTEAFF.